Listed here are 28 T cell receptor beta chains from one sample, sequenced in a study of CD8+ T cells in alopecia areata. The sample's treatment: oral pan-JAK inhibitor, 5-10 mg twice daily. Extracted RNA was reverse transcribed, and the resulting cDNA served as sequencing template. Assay: immunoSEQ multiplex PCR; the TCRdb copy retains only in-frame clones and omits some. The data show about 76,000 clones, with 66% seen just once and 20% to 30% held by the top ten. Material: CD8+ T cells sorted from blood, obtained at week 24, from a patient treated with tofacitinib. Receptors originate from a human donor with alopecia areata.

The rearrangement uses TRBV14 and TRBJ1-2; TRBD1 is a possible D gene (5 bases). Trimming cost V 1 base and J 4 bases, with 16 bases left between them. This CDR3 contains 16 residues. From germline, CDR1 is SGHDN and CDR2 FVKESK. The CDR3 reads CASSQAASGYIYGYTF. The CDR3, as DNA: TGTGCCAGCAGCCAAGCGGCGTCAGGGTACATCTATGGCTACACCTTC.

V and J are TRBV5-1 and TRBJ2-7; D is possibly TRBD2 (5 bases). The CDR3 length is 12 residues. Trimming pared 7 bases from V and 1 base from J, leaving 9 bases between. Germline-derived CDR1 and CDR2 are SGHRS and YFSETQ. The CDR3 DNA reads TGCGCCAGCCGGGGATGGTCCTACGAGCAGTACTTC. Translating gives CASRGWSYEQYF.

This clone has a single count. CDR3 in DNA: TGTGCCTGGACTAGCGGGGCCGGCACAGATACGCAGTATTTT. Translation gives CAWTSGAGTDTQYF. The chain couples TRBV30 to TRBJ2-3; 9 bases match TRBD2. V was pared by 4 bases and J by 1 base, with 3 bases of the junction left unmatched. This CDR3 region has 14 residues. Per the germline V gene, CDR1 is GTSNPN and CDR2 is SVGIG (reference sequence).

This chain joins TRBV5-1 and TRBJ2-7; the D is unclear. V lost 0 bases, J lost 5 bases, and 9 bases lay in between. This CDR3 has 13 amino acids. The germline V gene encodes CDR1 SGHRS and CDR2 YFSETQ. The DNA for the CDR3 is TGCGCCAGCAGCTTGGAAGCCAACCACGAGCAGTACTTC. This codes for CASSLEANHEQYF.

This chain links TRBV6-5 with TRBJ1-4, with a possible D match to TRBD1 (5 bases). The CDR3 loop spans 15 amino acids. The V end lost 6 bases, the J end lost 4 bases, and 15 bases lay between the germline ends. CDR1 MNHEY and CDR2 SVGAGI come from the germline V gene. Here the CDR3 reads CASRRDSQSNEKLFF. The CDR3 nucleotides are TGTGCCAGCAGAAGGGACTCGCAAAGTAATGAAAAACTGTTTTTT.

This sequence joins TRBV7-9 and TRBJ1-2; the D gene is possibly TRBD1 (6 bases). The CDR3 runs 14 residues. Trimming shortened V by 5 bases and J by 7 bases, and 17 bases separated the two germline ends. CDR1 SEHNR and CDR2 FQNEAQ come from the germline V gene (reference sequence). CDR3 nucleotides: TGTGCCAGCAGCCATTCAGGGGTTCAGGTTGGCTACACCTTC. Protein sequence: CASSHSGVQVGYTF.

The chain has TRBV4-3 and TRBJ1-1, with 9 positions matching TRBD1. The germline CDR1 and CDR2 sequences are LGHNA and YSLEER. J lost 5 bases, V lost 0 bases, and 10 bases had no gene match. This CDR3 has 17 residues. This CDR3 is CASSQDWDREGLTEAFF. The DNA for the CDR3 is TGCGCCAGCAGCCAAGATTGGGACAGGGAGGGTTTGACTGAAGCTTTCTTT.

The chain carries TRBV2 and TRBJ2-7; 9 positions agree with TRBD1. Germline CDR1 and CDR2: SNHLY and FYNNEI. With 2 bases clipped from V and 0 bases from J, the junction kept 8 bases outside the gene matches. The CDR3 has 17 residues. CDR3 residues: CASSEFSGQGTSYEQYF. The CDR3 bases are TGTGCCAGCAGTGAATTTTCGGGACAGGGAACCTCCTACGAGCAGTACTTC.

J is TRBJ2-7 and V is TRBV5-4; D is ambiguous. Germline V CDR1 and CDR2: SGHNT, YYREEE (reference sequence). The CDR3 loop spans 14 amino acids. Trimming removed 0 bases from V and 7 bases from J, with 14 bases in between. The CDR3 sequence: CASSLAWQAGEQYF. CDR3 bases: TGTGCCAGCAGCTTGGCCTGGCAGGCCGGGGAGCAGTACTTC. Full variable domain (missing parts from reference TRBV5-4 and TRBJ2-7): ETGVTQSPTHLIKTRGQQVTLRCSSQSGHNTVSWYQQALGQGPQFIFQYYREEENGRGNFPPRFSGLQFPNYSSELNVNALELDDSALYLCASSLAWQAGEQYFGPGTRLTVT.

This clone was detected only a few times. The chain's CDR3 is CASSQVRGLSYEQYF. In DNA form, the CDR3 reads TGCGCCAGCAGCCAGGTCCGGGGTCTCTCCTACGAGCAGTACTTC. The chain joins TRBV4-1 to TRBJ2-7; D is possibly TRBD2 (5 bases). CDR1 and CDR2 (germline): MGHRA, YSYEKL. V lost 3 bases and J 0 bases, leaving 12 bases between the germline ends. There are 15 residues in the CDR3.

There are a few counts of this clone. The chain employs TRBV5-1 and TRBJ2-1, with unresolved D. V lost 0 bases and J 8 bases, leaving 6 bases between the germline ends. Germline V gene sequence: CDR1 SGHRS, CDR2 YFSETQ. This CDR3 has 12 residues. The CDR3 DNA reads TGCGCCAGCAGCTTGGGTATTTATGAGCAGTTCTTC. Encoded protein: CASSLGIYEQFF.

The rearrangement joins TRBV19 to TRBJ1-5; unclear D gene. Trimming took off 0 bases at V and 0 bases at J, with 9 bases between the two ends. Germline CDR1 is LNHDA and CDR2 is SQIVND (reference sequence). The length of the CDR3 is 16 residues. The CDR3 bases are TGTGCCAGTAGTATAGATCACGGATATAGCAATCAGCCCCAGCATTTT. It translates to CASSIDHGYSNQPQHF.

This clone was recorded a few times. CDR3 in DNA: TGTGCCAGCAGTTTGGCTAGCTCCTACGAGCAGTACTTC. Its protein product is CASSLASSYEQYF. The chain is built from TRBV27 and TRBJ2-7; D remains unclear. CDR3 length equals 13 residues. Germline values: CDR1 MNHEY, CDR2 SMNVEV (reference sequence). Trimming removed 3 bases from V and 0 bases from J, with 6 bases in between.

The V and J genes are TRBV18 and TRBJ2-4, with D tentatively TRBD1 (5 bases). In germline, CDR1 is KGHSH, CDR2 LQKENI. Trimming stripped 3 bases from V and 0 bases from J, with 12 bases between. The CDR3 consists of 16 residues. For the CDR3, the DNA is TGTGCCAGCTCACCCGGACATCAAGAAGCCAAAAACATTCAGTACTTC. Amino acid sequence: CASSPGHQEAKNIQYF. The full variable domain, in which reference TRBV18 and TRBJ2-4 provide the parts outside the CDR3, is NAGVMQNPRHLVRRRGQEARLRCSPMKGHSHVYWYRQLPEEGLKFMVYLQKENIIDESGMPKERFSAEFPKEGPSILRIQQVVRGDSAAYFCASSPGHQEAKNIQYFGAGTRLSVL.

The V gene is TRBV5-8, the J gene TRBJ1-1; D is unresolved. V gave up 7 bases and J gave up 7 bases, with 20 bases separating them. Germline CDR1 SGHTS, CDR2 YDEGEE. This CDR3 spans 14 amino acids. CDR3 coding DNA: TGTGCCAGCGGATTTGGCTCCGGGCACAGTGAAGCTTTCTTT. It codes for CASGFGSGHSEAFF.

The chain uses TRBV29-1 and TRBJ2-7; 8 nucleotides line up with TRBD2. V gave up 0 bases and J gave up 5 bases; unmatched junction bases: 9. Germline lookup yields CDR1 SQVTM and CDR2 ANQGSEA. The length of the CDR3 is 15 residues. The CDR3 nucleotides read TGCAGCGTTGAAGAGGGACGCGGGGGGTCTGACGAGCAGTACTTC. The encoded protein is CSVEEGRGGSDEQYF.

This clone was seen just once. J is TRBJ2-7 and V is TRBV6-5; 7 bases line up with TRBD2. Germline V gives CDR1 MNHEY, CDR2 SVGAGI. J lost 0 bases, V lost 0 bases, and 5 bases had no gene match. CDR3 length: 16 amino acids. The CDR3 coding sequence is TGTGCCAGCAGTTACTCGAGGAGGGAGGGCTCCTACGAGCAGTACTTC. The encoded protein is CASSYSRREGSYEQYF.

This chain joins TRBV27 and TRBJ1-1; TRBD1 matches at 9 bases. Germline CDR1 reads MNHEY; CDR2 reads SMNVEV (reference sequence). The J segment lost 1 base and the V segment lost 5 bases, leaving 5 bases of the junction unmatched. The CDR3 runs to 15 residues. As DNA, the CDR3 is TGTGCCAGCAGTGTGACAGGGGGTTGGAACACTGAAGCTTTCTTT. This gives the protein CASSVTGGWNTEAFF.

The chain couples TRBV9 to TRBJ2-1, with D hard to call. Germline V gene lookup returns CDR1 SGDLS and CDR2 YYNGEE. V was trimmed by 3 bases and J by 0 bases, leaving 7 bases between them. The CDR3 is 14 residues long. The DNA of the CDR3 is TGTGCCAGCAGCGCAGGTGTCTCCTACAATGAGCAGTTCTTC. Its protein product is CASSAGVSYNEQFF.

The chain couples TRBV29-1 to TRBJ1-1, with TRBD1 matching 11 bases. V lost 3 bases to trimming and J lost 8 bases; unmatched junction nucleotides: 5. There are 13 residues in the CDR3. The V gene's germline CDR1 is SQVTM and CDR2 ANQGSEA. The CDR3 spells CSVEGTGGLEAFF. CDR3 DNA: TGCAGCGTTGAGGGGACAGGGGGACTCGAAGCTTTCTTT.

V and J are TRBV4-3 and TRBJ2-7, with TRBD2 as a possible D gene (7 bases). The germline V and J ends were trimmed by 5 bases and 2 bases, with 19 bases remaining between them. The CDR3 extends over 16 amino acids. In germline, CDR1 is LGHNA, CDR2 YSLEER. CDR3 amino acids: CASSKRRGGATYEQYF. CDR3 DNA: TGCGCCAGCAGCAAACGTAGAGGGGGGGCCACCTACGAGCAGTACTTC.

The V gene is TRBV19, the J gene TRBJ2-7, with a weak D call TRBD2 (6 bases). The germline V and J ends were trimmed by 6 bases and 7 bases, with 13 bases remaining between them. CDR3 length: 12 residues. The germline V gene encodes CDR1 LNHDA and CDR2 SQIVND (reference sequence). The CDR3 protein is CASSGGAAEQYF. CDR3 DNA sequence: TGTGCCAGTAGCGGCGGGGCTGCGGAGCAGTACTTC. Using reference TRBV19 and TRBJ2-7 for the parts outside the CDR3, the full variable domain is DGGITQSPKYLFRKEGQNVTLSCEQNLNHDAMYWYRQDPGQGLRLIYYSQIVNDFQKGDIAEGYSVSREKKESFPLTVTSAQKNPTAFYLCASSGGAAEQYFGPGTRLTVT.

V and J are TRBV25-1 and TRBJ2-5, with TRBD2 as a possible D gene (6 bases). V lost 8 bases to trimming and J lost 9 bases, with 13 bases between them. This CDR3 has 11 residues. In germline, CDR1 is MGHDK, CDR2 SYGVNS. The CDR3 coding sequence is TGTGCCAGCGGACTACACTCCGCCCAGTACTTC. It encodes CASGLHSAQYF.

The chain has TRBV29-1 and TRBJ2-1; TRBD1 might be the D (6 bases). V lost 3 bases to trimming and J lost 9 bases, with 15 bases between them. CDR1 is SQVTM, CDR2 ANQGSEA, per germline. The CDR3 is 13 residues long. The CDR3 nucleotides read TGCAGCGTTGACGGTGGGGGCGAATTTGAGCAGTTCTTC. This sequence encodes CSVDGGGEFEQFF.

The sample holds a few counts of this clone. J is TRBJ1-2 and V is TRBV13; weak D call: TRBD1 (5 bases). V was clipped by 4 bases and J by 6 bases, with 15 bases between them. The CDR3 runs to 14 residues. Per germline, CDR1 PRHDT and CDR2 FYEKMQ (reference sequence). The CDR3 protein is CASSSGQAIHGYTF. The CDR3 DNA sequence: TGTGCCAGCAGCTCGGGGCAGGCTATACATGGCTACACCTTC. The variable domain in full, completed from reference TRBV13 and TRBJ1-2, reads AAGVIQSPRHLIKEKRETATLKCYPIPRHDTVYWYQQGPGQDPQFLISFYEKMQSDKGSIPDRFSAQQFSDYHSELNMSSLELGDSALYFCASSSGQAIHGYTFGSGTRLTVV.

The CDR3 sequence: CASSSLDSGYEQYF. In DNA, the CDR3 is TGCGCCAGCAGCTCACTTGACAGTGGGTACGAGCAGTACTTC. The chain links TRBV5-1 to TRBJ2-7; the D gene is possibly TRBD1 (5 bases). The V end was cut by 3 bases, the J end by 4 bases, with 14 bases between. Germline values: CDR1 SGHRS, CDR2 YFSETQ. The CDR3 runs 14 residues.

The chain uses TRBV11-2 and TRBJ2-5; a possible D gene is TRBD2 (7 bases). This CDR3 is built from 14 residues. Trimming took 4 bases from V and 6 from J, leaving 15 bases between them. Germline V gene sequence: CDR1 SGHAT, CDR2 FQNNGV. CDR3 DNA: TGTGCCAGCAGCTCGAGGGAGGGGGGAAAGACCCAGTACTTC. Translation: CASSSREGGKTQYF. The full variable domain, completed using reference TRBV11-2 and TRBJ2-5, is EAGVAQSPRYKIIEKRQSVAFWCNPISGHATLYWYQQILGQGPKLLIQFQNNGVVDDSQLPKDRFSAERLKGVDSTLKIQPAKLEDSAVYLCASSSREGGKTQYFGPGTRLLVL.

This CDR3 reads CSGRDLNTEAFF. The CDR3, as DNA: TGCAGCGGTAGGGACTTGAACACTGAAGCTTTCTTT. This rearrangement joins TRBV29-1 to TRBJ1-1, with D perhaps matching TRBD1 (5 bases). V dropped 7 bases and J dropped 0 bases, with 9 bases sitting between them. The V gene's germline CDR1 is SQVTM and CDR2 ANQGSEA. The CDR3 spans 12 residues.